This T cell receptor beta chain was profiled in a study of blood T cell repertoires in COVID-19. Here immunoSEQ multiplex PCR was the method, and the copy in TCRdb shows in-frame clones only, minus some. The table shows about 64,000 clones, with 75% to 85% occurring only once. V dropped 3 bases and J dropped 7; count of bases not matched to a gene: 8. CDR3 length: 16 amino acids. Per germline, CDR1 SGHTS and CDR2 YDEGEE. The receptor was derived from a human donor in a cohort sampled during active COVID-19. The V and J genes are TRBV5-8 and TRBJ1-4; 11 nucleotides agree with TRBD1. Sequencing used peripheral blood. CDR3 loop: CASSSGQGATSEKLFF. The CDR3 DNA is TGTGCCAGCAGCTCCGGACAGGGGGCAACGAGTGAAAAACTGTTTTTT.